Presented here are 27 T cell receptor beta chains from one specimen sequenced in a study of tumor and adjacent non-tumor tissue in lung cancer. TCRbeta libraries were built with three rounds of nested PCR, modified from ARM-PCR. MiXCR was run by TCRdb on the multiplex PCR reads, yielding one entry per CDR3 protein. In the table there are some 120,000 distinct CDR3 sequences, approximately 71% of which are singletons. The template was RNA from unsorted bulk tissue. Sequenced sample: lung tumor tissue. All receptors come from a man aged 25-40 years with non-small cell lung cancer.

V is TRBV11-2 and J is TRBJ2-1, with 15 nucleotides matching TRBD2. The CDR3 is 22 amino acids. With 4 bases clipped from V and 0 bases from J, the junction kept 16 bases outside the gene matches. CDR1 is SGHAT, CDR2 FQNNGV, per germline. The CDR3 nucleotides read TGTGCCAGCAGCTCTCACCGCAACCCGGGACTAGCGGGGGGCAGCTCCTACAATGAGCAGTTCTTC. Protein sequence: CASSSHRNPGLAGGSSYNEQFF.

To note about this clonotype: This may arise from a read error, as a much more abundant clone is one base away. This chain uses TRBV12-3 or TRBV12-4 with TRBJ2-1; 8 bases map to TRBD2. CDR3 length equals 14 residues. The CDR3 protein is CPSSRSGGESEQFF. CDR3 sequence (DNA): TGTCCCAGCAGCAGATCCGGGGGGGAAAGTGAGCAGTTCTTC.

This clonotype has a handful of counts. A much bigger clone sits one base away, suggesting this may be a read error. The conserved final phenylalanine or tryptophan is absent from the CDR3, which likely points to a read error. Written as DNA, the CDR3 is TGTGCCAGCAGCTTGGGGGCAGGGGAGGAGACCCAGTACCTC. This codes for CASSLGAGEETQYL. The V call is TRBV5-4, the J call TRBJ2-5, with D tentatively TRBD1 (6 bases). This CDR3 contains 14 residues. Between the trimmed V and J ends, which lost 0 bases and 5 bases, there was a span of 11 bases. Germline values: CDR1 SGHNT, CDR2 YYREEE (reference sequence).

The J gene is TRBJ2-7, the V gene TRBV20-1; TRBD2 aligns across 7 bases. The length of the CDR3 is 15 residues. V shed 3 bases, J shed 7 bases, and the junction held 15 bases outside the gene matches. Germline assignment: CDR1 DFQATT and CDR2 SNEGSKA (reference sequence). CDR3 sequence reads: CSASPGNGGIGEQYF. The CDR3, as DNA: TGCAGTGCTAGTCCTGGTAACGGGGGGATTGGTGAGCAGTACTTC.

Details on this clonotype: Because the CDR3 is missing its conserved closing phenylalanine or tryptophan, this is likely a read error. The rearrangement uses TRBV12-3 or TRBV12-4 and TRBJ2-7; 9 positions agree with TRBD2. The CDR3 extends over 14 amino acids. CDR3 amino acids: CANSQTSGSYEQYY. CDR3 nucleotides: TGTGCCAACAGTCAGACTAGCGGCTCCTACGAGCAGTACTAC.

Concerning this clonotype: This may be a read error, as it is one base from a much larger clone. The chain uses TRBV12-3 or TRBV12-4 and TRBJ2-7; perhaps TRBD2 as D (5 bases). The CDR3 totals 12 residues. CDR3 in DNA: TGTGCCAGCAGTCCGGGATTCTACGAGCAGCACTTC. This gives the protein CASSPGFYEQHF.

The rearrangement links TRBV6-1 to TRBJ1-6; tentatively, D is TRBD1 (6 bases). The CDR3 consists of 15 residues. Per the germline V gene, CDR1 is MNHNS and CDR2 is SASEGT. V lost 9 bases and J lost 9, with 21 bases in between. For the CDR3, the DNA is TGTGCCAGGAGGAGACAGGAAGTTATCGGTTCACCCCTCCACTTT. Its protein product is CARRRQEVIGSPLHF.

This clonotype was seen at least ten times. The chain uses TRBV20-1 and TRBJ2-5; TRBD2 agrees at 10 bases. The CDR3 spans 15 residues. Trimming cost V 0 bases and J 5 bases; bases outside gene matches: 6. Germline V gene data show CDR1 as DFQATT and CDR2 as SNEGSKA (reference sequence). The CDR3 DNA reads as TGCAGTGCTAGAGAACCTAGCGGGAGATTGGAGACCCAGTACTTC. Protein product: CSAREPSGRLETQYF.

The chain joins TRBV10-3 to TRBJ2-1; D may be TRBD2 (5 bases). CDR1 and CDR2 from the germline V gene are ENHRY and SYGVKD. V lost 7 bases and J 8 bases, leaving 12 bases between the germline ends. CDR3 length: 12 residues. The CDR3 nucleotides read TGTGCCATCAAAGGCCCGAGGGATGAGCAGTTCTTC. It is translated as CAIKGPRDEQFF.

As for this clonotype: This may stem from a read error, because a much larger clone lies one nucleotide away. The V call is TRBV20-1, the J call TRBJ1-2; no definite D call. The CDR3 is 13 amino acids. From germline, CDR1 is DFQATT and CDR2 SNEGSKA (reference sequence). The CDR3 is CIADTGPSGGYTF. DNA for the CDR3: TGCATTGCTGACACCGGGCCTTCAGGCGGCTACACCTTC.

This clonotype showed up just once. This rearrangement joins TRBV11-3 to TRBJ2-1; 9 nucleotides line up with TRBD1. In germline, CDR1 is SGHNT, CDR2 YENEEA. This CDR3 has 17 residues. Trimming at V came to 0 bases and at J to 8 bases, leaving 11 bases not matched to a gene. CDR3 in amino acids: CASSLDERQGGIHEQFF. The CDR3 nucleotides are TGTGCCAGCAGCTTAGATGAGAGACAGGGGGGGATACATGAGCAGTTCTTC.

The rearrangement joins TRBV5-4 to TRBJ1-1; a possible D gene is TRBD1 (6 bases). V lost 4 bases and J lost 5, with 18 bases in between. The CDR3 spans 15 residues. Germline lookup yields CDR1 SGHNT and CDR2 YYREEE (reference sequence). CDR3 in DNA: TGTGCCAGCAGCAGCCCCGGACAGAGTTATACTGAAGCTTTCTTT. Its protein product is CASSSPGQSYTEAFF.

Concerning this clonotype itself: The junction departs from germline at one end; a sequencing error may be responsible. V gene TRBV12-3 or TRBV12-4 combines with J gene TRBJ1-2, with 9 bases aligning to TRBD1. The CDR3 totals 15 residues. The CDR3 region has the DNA TGTGCCGGCAGTCGAGGGACAGGGTATCACTATGGCTACACCTTC. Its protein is CAGSRGTGYHYGYTF.

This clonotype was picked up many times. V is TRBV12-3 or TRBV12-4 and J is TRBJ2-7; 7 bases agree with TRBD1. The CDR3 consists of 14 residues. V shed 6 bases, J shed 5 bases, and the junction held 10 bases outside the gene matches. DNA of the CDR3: TGTGCCAGCAGCCCCGGTAGGGGGCATAACGAGCAGTACTTC. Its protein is CASSPGRGHNEQYF.

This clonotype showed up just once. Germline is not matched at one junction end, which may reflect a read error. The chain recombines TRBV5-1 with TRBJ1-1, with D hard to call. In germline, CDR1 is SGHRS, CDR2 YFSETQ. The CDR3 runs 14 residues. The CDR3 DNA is TGCACCAGCATCACCGCCGAGGGTTACACTGAAGCTTTCTTT. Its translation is CTSITAEGYTEAFF.

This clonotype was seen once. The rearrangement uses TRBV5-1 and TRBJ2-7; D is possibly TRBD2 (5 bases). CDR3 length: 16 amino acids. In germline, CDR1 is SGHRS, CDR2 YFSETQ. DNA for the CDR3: TGCATCAGCAGCTTGGCCGGAGTGGGAGAGGGTTACGAGCAGTACTTC. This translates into CISSLAGVGEGYEQYF.

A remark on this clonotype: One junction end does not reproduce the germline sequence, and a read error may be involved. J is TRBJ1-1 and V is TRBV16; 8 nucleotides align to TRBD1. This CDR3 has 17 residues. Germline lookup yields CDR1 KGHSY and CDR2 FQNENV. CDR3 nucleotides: TGTGCCAGCAGCCCTCCCCTAGGGACAGGTGGGAGCACTGAAGCTATCTTT. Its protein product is CASSPPLGTGGSTEAIF.

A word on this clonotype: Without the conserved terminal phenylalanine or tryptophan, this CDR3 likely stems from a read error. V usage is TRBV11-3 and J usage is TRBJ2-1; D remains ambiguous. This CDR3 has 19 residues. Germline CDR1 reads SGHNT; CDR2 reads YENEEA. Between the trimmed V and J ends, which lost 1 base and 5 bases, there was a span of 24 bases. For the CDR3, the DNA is TGTGCCAGCAGCTTAGTCCTGCTCCAGGACGGGTTTCTGGACAATGAGCAGTTCTTA. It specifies CASSLVLLQDGFLDNEQFL.

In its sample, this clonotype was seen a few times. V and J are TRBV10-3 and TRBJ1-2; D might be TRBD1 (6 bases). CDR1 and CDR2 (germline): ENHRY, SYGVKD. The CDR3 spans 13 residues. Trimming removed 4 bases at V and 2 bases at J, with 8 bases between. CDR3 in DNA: TGTGCCATCAGTGCCGACAGGAACTATGGCTACACCTTC. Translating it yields CAISADRNYGYTF.

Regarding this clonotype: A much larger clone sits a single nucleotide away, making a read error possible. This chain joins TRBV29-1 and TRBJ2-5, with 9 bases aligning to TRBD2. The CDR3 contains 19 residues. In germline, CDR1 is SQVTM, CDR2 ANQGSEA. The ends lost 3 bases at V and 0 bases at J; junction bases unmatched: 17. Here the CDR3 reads CSVDEWRLAEGQYQETQYF. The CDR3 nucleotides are TGCAGCGTTGATGAGTGGAGACTAGCGGAGGGACAGTACCAAGAGACCCAGTACTTC.

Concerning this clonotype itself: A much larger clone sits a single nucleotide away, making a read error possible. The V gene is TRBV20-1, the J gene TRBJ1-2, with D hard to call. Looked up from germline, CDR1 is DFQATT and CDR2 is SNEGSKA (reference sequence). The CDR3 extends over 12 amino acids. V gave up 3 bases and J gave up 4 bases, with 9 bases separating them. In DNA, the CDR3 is TGCAGTGCTAGGCCCATACCCTATGGCTACACCTTC. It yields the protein CSARPIPYGYTF.

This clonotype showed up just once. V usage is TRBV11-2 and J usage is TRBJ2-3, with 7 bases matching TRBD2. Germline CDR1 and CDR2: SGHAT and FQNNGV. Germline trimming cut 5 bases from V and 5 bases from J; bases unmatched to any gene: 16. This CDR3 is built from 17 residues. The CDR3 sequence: CASSPGTGGRARDTQYF. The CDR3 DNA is TGTGCCAGCAGCCCTGGGACTGGCGGGAGAGCCCGAGATACGCAGTATTTT.

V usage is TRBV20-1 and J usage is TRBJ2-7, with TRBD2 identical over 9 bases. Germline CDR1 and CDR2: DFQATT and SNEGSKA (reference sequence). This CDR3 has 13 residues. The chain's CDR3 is CNVSLAGVYEQYF. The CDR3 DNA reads TGCAATGTTAGTTTAGCGGGAGTCTACGAGCAGTACTTC.

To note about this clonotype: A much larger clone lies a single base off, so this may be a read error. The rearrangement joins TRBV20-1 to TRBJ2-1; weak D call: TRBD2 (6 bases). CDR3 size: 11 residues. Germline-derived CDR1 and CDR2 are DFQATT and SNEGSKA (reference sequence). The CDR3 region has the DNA TGCGGTGTGGCGGGATACAATGAGCAGTTCTTC. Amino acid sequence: CGVAGYNEQFF.

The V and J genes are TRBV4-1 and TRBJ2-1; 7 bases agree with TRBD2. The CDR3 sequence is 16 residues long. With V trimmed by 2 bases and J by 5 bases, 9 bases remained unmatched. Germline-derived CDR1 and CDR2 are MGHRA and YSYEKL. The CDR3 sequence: CASSQLSGMTDNEQFF. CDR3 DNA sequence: TGCGCCAGCAGCCAACTAAGCGGGATGACCGACAATGAGCAGTTCTTC.

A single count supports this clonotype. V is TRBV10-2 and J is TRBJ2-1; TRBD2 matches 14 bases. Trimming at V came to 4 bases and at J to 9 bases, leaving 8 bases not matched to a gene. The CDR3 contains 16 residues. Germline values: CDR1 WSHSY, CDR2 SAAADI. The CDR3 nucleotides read TGCGCCAGCAGTGCGTCGGGACTAGCGGGAGTGTGTGAGCAGTTCTTC. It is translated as CASSASGLAGVCEQFF.

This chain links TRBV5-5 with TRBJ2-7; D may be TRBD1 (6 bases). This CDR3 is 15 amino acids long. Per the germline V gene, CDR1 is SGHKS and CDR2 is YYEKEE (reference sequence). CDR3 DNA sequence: TGTGTCAGTAGCTCCCTTGGGGACAACTCCTACGAGCAGTACTTC. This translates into CVSSSLGDNSYEQYF.